A selection of T cell receptor beta chains follows, all from one sample in a study of cytomegalovirus exposure and HLA in healthy donors. The method was immunoSEQ multiplex PCR; TCRdb's version includes in-frame clones alone and lacks a portion of them. The sample lists some 180,000 clones; 77% were seen once. The sequencing sample was made of PBMCs. Every receptor here comes from a man younger than 35 in good health and CMV-seronegative. The CDR3 runs from the conserved cysteine through the conserved F or W. Each record gives: V gene, J gene, clone size, D gene, CDR3 DNA, CDR3 protein. D genes are given only for firm matches. Size tells how often a clone was seen (once, few, many) or the class of an expanded clone, and some rows leave it out.

TRBV11-2	TRBJ2-3	-	-	TGTGCCAGCAGGGGGTACGTGGACTCCACTAGCTCCGCAGATACGCAGTATTTT	CASRGYVDSTSSADTQYF
TRBV27	TRBJ2-7	-	TRBD2	TGTGCCAGCAGTTCCTCAGCGGGAGTCAGGAGAGAGCAGTACTTC	CASSSSAGVRREQYF
TRBV7-9	TRBJ2-3	-	TRBD2	TGTGCCAGCAGCTTAGAGGGGACTAGCAGAAGCACAGATACGCAGTATTTT	CASSLEGTSRSTDTQYF
TRBV6-1	TRBJ2-5	once	-	TGTGCCAGCAGTGAGAATGCAGGGTACCCAGAGACCCAGTACTTC	CASSENAGYPETQYF
TRBV7-9	TRBJ2-1	few	TRBD2	TGTGCCAGCAGCAGAGGACTAGCGGGAGGGAGCTCCTACAATGAGCAGTTCTTC	CASSRGLAGGSSYNEQFF
TRBV7-9	TRBJ2-1	-	TRBD2	TGTGCCAGCAGCCCCAGACTAGCACTCAATGAGCAGTTCTTC	CASSPRLALNEQFF
TRBV6-6	TRBJ2-7	few	TRBD1	TGTGCCAGCAGAGTTGTTAGGGGGCACGGGAACGAGCAGTACTTC	CASRVVRGHGNEQYF
TRBV4-2	TRBJ2-5	-	TRBD2	TGTGCCAGCAGCCAAGGGGCGGGGCGGGGGGAGACCCAGTACTTC	CASSQGAGRGETQYF
TRBV9	TRBJ1-2	-	TRBD1	TGTGCCAGCAGCGATAACAGGGGCACTCGCTACACCTTC	CASSDNRGTRYTF
TRBV25-1	TRBJ1-4	-	TRBD1	TGTGCCAGCAGCCCGACAGGGGCACGGCTGTTTTTT	CASSPTGARLFF
TRBV30	TRBJ2-4	once	TRBD2	TGTGCCGTTGGGTCCGGGACTAGCGGCATTCAGTACTTC	CAVGSGTSGIQYF
TRBV6-6	TRBJ1-1	few	TRBD1	TGTGCCAGCAGTTACTGGGGACAGGGGGACACTGAAGCTTTCTTT	CASSYWGQGDTEAFF
TRBV11-2	TRBJ1-1	few	TRBD1	TGTGCCAGCAGCTTAGTATCCCAAGGGGGCTCTGAAGCTTTCTTT	CASSLVSQGGSEAFF
TRBV14	TRBJ1-2	-	-	TGTGCCAGCACTCAGCCGGGGAGCGGCTACACCTTC	CASTQPGSGYTF
TRBV7-9	TRBJ2-6	-	-	TGTGCCAGCAGACCCTCCGGGACTGTCTCTGGGGCCAACGTCCTGACTTTC	CASRPSGTVSGANVLTF
TRBV5-1	TRBJ2-3	-	TRBD2	TGCGCCAGCAGCTTGGTGCCTAGCGGGGGGGAGACGCAGTATTTT	CASSLVPSGGETQYF
TRBV2	TRBJ2-7	-	TRBD2	TGTGCCAGCAGTCCCCTCAAGGGGACTAGCGGCGAGCAGTACTTC	CASSPLKGTSGEQYF
TRBV15	TRBJ1-2	once	-	TGTGCCACCAGCAGGGAACAGCCAGCTAACTATGGCTACACCTTC	CATSREQPANYGYTF
TRBV6-5	TRBJ2-7	-	TRBD2	TGTGCCAGCAGTTACGGACTAGCGGGAGGGCCCTACGAGCAGTACTTC	CASSYGLAGGPYEQYF
TRBV10-3	TRBJ2-7	-	TRBD1	TGTGCCATCAAGGGGGACAGGGGTGGAGAGCAGTACTTC	CAIKGDRGGEQYF
TRBV7-2	TRBJ2-2	-	-	TGTGCCAGCAGCTGGCAGGGCGGATCCGGGGAGCTGTTTTTT	CASSWQGGSGELFF
TRBV11-3	TRBJ2-2	-	TRBD1	TGTGCCAGCGGGAAGGGACAGGGCGGTACCGGGGAGCTGTTTTTT	CASGKGQGGTGELFF
TRBV2	TRBJ1-1	few	-	TGTGCCAGCAGCCAGAACGGGGACACTGAAGCTTTCTTT	CASSQNGDTEAFF